These 32 T cell receptor beta chains were sequenced from one sample in a study of CD8 T cells in ankylosing spondylitis. In TCRdb, the 5' RACE reads were re-called with MiXCR into one record per CDR3 protein. The table lists approximately 100,000 distinct CDR3 sequences, roughly 8.3% of them singletons. The sequencing input was blood, either unsorted or a sorted T cell fraction (not recorded which). These receptors were collected from a male donor with ankylosing spondylitis or in good health (not recorded which).

Regarding this clonotype: Given a much more abundant clone one base away, this may be a read error. J is TRBJ2-3 and V is TRBV7-9; 8 nucleotides line up with TRBD1. The CDR3 covers 16 residues. CDR1 is SEHNR and CDR2 is FQNEAQ in the germline V gene (reference sequence). CDR3 loop: CTSSIDRGSWADTQYF. CDR3 nucleotides: TGTACCAGCAGCATCGACAGGGGAAGTTGGGCAGATACGCAGTATTTT.

The table lists this clonotype with a few counts. CDR3 DNA: TGTGCCAGCAGCCCCGGGACTAGCGGGAGAATCCTACATGAGCAGTTCTTC. As protein: CASSPGTSGRILHEQFF. V gene TRBV5-5 combines with J gene TRBJ2-1; 14 bases match TRBD2. The V and J ends lost 4 bases and 8 bases, in that order; junction bases with no gene match: 11. The CDR3 sequence is 17 residues long. Germline CDR1 reads SGHKS; CDR2 reads YYEKEE (reference sequence).

This clonotype was seen ten or more times. The V gene is TRBV10-3, the J gene TRBJ2-7; possible D gene TRBD2, 6 bases. Trimming cost V 5 bases and J 6 bases, with 20 bases left between them. Per germline, CDR1 ENHRY and CDR2 SYGVKD. There are 15 residues in the CDR3. The CDR3 region has the DNA TGTGCCATCAGTAGGATAGCGGAGGCCTTTCCCGAGCAGTACTTC. The encoded protein is CAISRIAEAFPEQYF.

Ten or more counts support this clonotype. V is TRBV7-9 and J is TRBJ1-2; possible D gene TRBD1, 5 bases. The CDR3 is 14 amino acids. Deletions cut 1 base from V and 4 bases from J, with 10 bases between. Germline CDR1 reads SEHNR; CDR2 reads FQNEAQ (reference sequence). The CDR3 nucleotides read TGTGCCAGCAGCTTAGAAGCACAGGTCTATGGCTACACCTTC. It yields the protein CASSLEAQVYGYTF.

The chain recombines TRBV20-1 with TRBJ2-2, with 11 nucleotides matching TRBD1. The CDR3 runs 17 residues. The V gene's germline CDR1 is DFQATT and CDR2 SNEGSKA (reference sequence). V was pared by 3 bases and J by 2 bases, with 8 bases of the junction left unmatched. CDR3 sequence (DNA): TGCAGTGCTAGCCGGGACAGGGGGTCCTCCAACACCGGGGAGCTGTTTTTT. It translates to CSASRDRGSSNTGELFF.

J is TRBJ2-5 and V is TRBV6-2 or TRBV6-3; D not certain. V gave up 5 bases and J gave up 4 bases, with 8 bases separating them. CDR1 and CDR2 from the germline V gene are MNHEY and SVGEGT. The CDR3 runs to 12 residues. The CDR3 here is CASSTRLETQYF. CDR3 nucleotides: TGTGCCAGCAGTACGAGACTAGAGACCCAGTACTTC.

The table lists this clonotype with many counts. The rearrangement links TRBV20-1 to TRBJ1-5; 8 bases line up with TRBD1. This CDR3 has 13 residues. Germline loops: CDR1 DFQATT, CDR2 SNEGSKA (reference sequence). Trimming removed 3 bases from V and 6 bases from J; junction bases left unmatched: 4. The CDR3, as DNA: TGCAGTGCTAGTGGACAGGGAATTCAGCCCCAGCATTTT. This codes for CSASGQGIQPQHF.

This clonotype was seen just once. A much larger clone is a single base away; this may be a read error. The V and J genes are TRBV27 and TRBJ2-2; D call uncertain. This CDR3 region has 13 residues. CDR1 MNHEY and CDR2 SMNVEV come from the germline V gene (reference sequence). The CDR3, as DNA: TGTACCAGCAGTTTTAGGTACACCGGGGAGCTGTTTTTT. Protein product: CTSSFRYTGELFF.

The gene calls are TRBV11-2 and TRBJ2-7; 7 bases align to TRBD1. CDR1 SGHAT and CDR2 FQNNGV come from the germline V gene. The V gene end was trimmed by 5 bases and the J gene end by 3 bases; junction bases not matched to a gene: 7. The CDR3 totals 14 residues. The CDR3 is CASSIRGLDYEQYF. The CDR3, as DNA: TGTGCCAGCAGCATAAGGGGGCTCGACTACGAGCAGTACTTC.

Many counts were recorded for this clonotype. The chain links TRBV18 to TRBJ2-2; no definite D call. Looked up from germline, CDR1 is KGHSH and CDR2 is LQKENI. The CDR3 is made up of 14 amino acids. Trimming left V 5 bases short and J 5 bases short, with 12 bases between. Here the CDR3 DNA reads TGTGCCAGCTCAGCACAATCAGAGACCGGGGAGCTGTTTTTT. Its protein is CASSAQSETGELFF.

At least ten counts were recorded for this clonotype. The rearrangement links TRBV20-1 to TRBJ2-5, with D unclear. Germline CDR1 and CDR2: DFQATT and SNEGSKA (reference sequence). V shed 2 bases and J shed 1 base, with 11 bases lying between them. The CDR3 sequence is 14 residues long. This CDR3 is CSARNRFGQETQYF. In nucleotides, the CDR3 is TGCAGTGCTAGAAATAGGTTTGGCCAAGAGACCCAGTACTTC.

This clonotype showed up many times. The chain has TRBV20-1 and TRBJ2-1; TRBD2 matches 12 bases. V shed 2 bases and J 1 base; nucleotides not matched to a gene: 0. Germline V gene lookup returns CDR1 DFQATT and CDR2 SNEGSKA (reference sequence). The CDR3 sequence is 15 residues long. DNA of the CDR3: TGCAGTGCTAGACTAGCGGGAGGGTCCTACAATGAGCAGTTCTTC. This sequence encodes CSARLAGGSYNEQFF.

This clonotype was observed at least ten times. The chain has TRBV4-3 and TRBJ2-5, with D perhaps matching TRBD2 (6 bases). V dropped 3 bases and J dropped 5 bases, with 16 bases sitting between them. Germline V gene lookup returns CDR1 LGHNA and CDR2 YSLEER. CDR3 size: 15 residues. In nucleotides, the CDR3 is TGCGCCAGCAGCCATGAGCGGGCAGGATCGGAGACCCAGTACTTC. Translated: CASSHERAGSETQYF.

This clonotype came up many times. The V and J genes are TRBV20-1 and TRBJ1-6, with 9 bases aligning to TRBD1. In germline, CDR1 is DFQATT, CDR2 SNEGSKA (reference sequence). J was trimmed by 5 bases and V by 0 bases; bases with no gene match: 5. The CDR3 runs to 16 residues. CDR3 nucleotides: TGCAGTGCTAGAGATCCCCGGACAGGGGATAATTCACCCCTCCACTTT. This gives the protein CSARDPRTGDNSPLHF.

The chain recombines TRBV5-1 with TRBJ2-7; the match to TRBD2 covers 11 bases. Germline CDR1 reads SGHRS; CDR2 reads YFSETQ. CDR3 size: 14 residues. V trimming: 4 bases; J trimming: 4 bases; junction bases outside the gene matches: 4. The CDR3 DNA sequence: TGCGCCAGCAGCGTTACTAGCGGGAGTTACGAGCAGTACTTC. Its translation is CASSVTSGSYEQYF.

This clonotype was counted at least ten times. V usage is TRBV5-6 and J usage is TRBJ1-5; the match to TRBD1 covers 9 bases. Losses at the gene ends were 4 bases for V and 2 bases for J; bases not matched to a gene: 10. Germline CDR1 reads SGHDT; CDR2 reads YYEEEE. This CDR3 has 17 residues. The CDR3 DNA reads as TGTGCCAGCAGCCGGGGACAGGGAGGGACCCGCAATCAGCCCCAGCATTTT. This translates into CASSRGQGGTRNQPQHF.

This clonotype was detected ten times or more. This chain links TRBV20-1 with TRBJ2-3, with 10 bases identical to TRBD2. V dropped 6 bases and J dropped 1; count of bases not matched to a gene: 4. The CDR3 spans 14 residues. CDR1 is DFQATT and CDR2 is SNEGSKA in the germline V gene (reference sequence). Here the CDR3 DNA reads TGCAGTGCCCCCCTAGCGGGGGGCACAGATACGCAGTATTTT. Its protein product is CSAPLAGGTDTQYF.

This clonotype has at least ten counts. This chain joins TRBV7-9 and TRBJ2-1; possibly TRBD2 for D (5 bases). The germline V gene encodes CDR1 SEHNR and CDR2 FQNEAQ (reference sequence). This CDR3 has 12 amino acids. The V gene lost 9 bases and the J gene lost 9 bases, with 15 bases spanning the gap. CDR3 protein: CASGRGFGEQFF. CDR3 bases: TGTGCCAGTGGCAGAGGGTTTGGTGAGCAGTTCTTC.

This clonotype was observed at least ten times. This chain uses TRBV30 with TRBJ1-5, with D unresolved. CDR1 is GTSNPN, CDR2 SVGIG, per germline (reference sequence). CDR3 length: 12 residues. V shed 0 bases and J shed 7 bases, with 7 bases lying between them. CDR3 amino acids: CAWSVLGQPQHF. DNA for the CDR3: TGTGCCTGGAGTGTACTAGGACAGCCCCAGCATTTT.

As regards this clonotype: A much larger clone differs from this one at a single base, so this may be a read error. The chain employs TRBV20-1 and TRBJ2-5; 10 nucleotides agree with TRBD2. Germline loops: CDR1 DFQATT, CDR2 SNEGSKA (reference sequence). The CDR3 is made up of 15 amino acids. The CDR3: CGASRPLAGAETQYF. CDR3 DNA sequence: TGCGGTGCTAGTCGGCCTCTAGCGGGAGCAGAGACCCAGTACTTC.

This clonotype occurred a few times. V gene TRBV7-2 combines with J gene TRBJ2-7, with D unresolved. The CDR3 sequence is 15 residues long. The germline V gene has CDR1 SGHTA and CDR2 FQGNSA. Trimming took off 5 bases at V and 0 bases at J, with 14 bases between the two ends. In DNA form, the CDR3 reads TGTGCCAGCAGCCCCCGTGTCACGTCCTCCTACGAGCAGTACTTC. This sequence encodes CASSPRVTSSYEQYF.

This clonotype was counted ten times or more. This chain joins TRBV7-2 and TRBJ2-7, with a possible D match to TRBD1 (5 bases). The CDR3 sequence is 15 residues long. Trimming removed 5 bases at V and 3 bases at J, with 17 bases between. CDR1 and CDR2 from the germline V gene are SGHTA and FQGNSA. The CDR3 loop is CASSIRPEGDYEQYF. The CDR3 nucleotides read TGTGCCAGCAGCATTAGACCAGAAGGGGACTACGAGCAGTACTTC. The variable domain in full, completed from reference TRBV7-2 and TRBJ2-7, reads GAGVSQSPSNKVTEKGKDVELRCDPISGHTALYWYRQSLGQGLEFLIYFQGNSAPDKSGLPSDRFSAERTGGSVSTLTIQRTQQEDSAVYLCASSIRPEGDYEQYFGPGTRLTVT.

This clonotype was observed at least ten times. The gene calls are TRBV5-5 and TRBJ2-1, with 7 bases fitting TRBD2. V lost 0 bases, J lost 3 bases, and 3 bases stayed unmatched. The CDR3 runs 15 residues. Germline V lookup: CDR1 SGHKS, CDR2 YYEKEE (reference sequence). CDR3 in DNA: TGTGCCAGCAGCTTGGGGCTAGCGGTCTACAATGAGCAGTTCTTC. Its protein is CASSLGLAVYNEQFF.

This clonotype has at least ten counts. The J gene is TRBJ2-5, the V gene TRBV5-1; tentatively, D is TRBD2 (7 bases). CDR1 and CDR2 from the germline V gene are SGHRS and YFSETQ. Trimming cost V 3 bases and J 6 bases, with 30 bases left between them. The CDR3 totals 19 residues. The CDR3 DNA reads TGCGCCAGCAGCTCCGGGGGGCTTGAGGACTACATTCTTATTAAGACCCAGTACTTC. Protein sequence: CASSSGGLEDYILIKTQYF.

On this clonotype: Just one base apart from a much larger clone, this may be a read error. The chain uses TRBV7-2 and TRBJ1-5; D uncertain. Trimming left V 5 bases short and J 6 bases short, with 14 bases between. Germline values: CDR1 SGHTA, CDR2 FQGNSA. The CDR3 consists of 14 residues. The CDR3 protein is CASSVNGPSQPQHF. CDR3 DNA sequence: TGTGCCAGCAGCGTGAATGGGCCCAGTCAGCCCCAGCATTTT.

In this sample, this clonotype turned up many times. The chain links TRBV4-1 to TRBJ2-1, with 9 bases fitting TRBD2. The CDR3 has 16 amino acids. V dropped 4 bases and J dropped 6; count of bases not matched to a gene: 10. Per germline, CDR1 MGHRA and CDR2 YSYEKL. CDR3 sequence reads: CASSRRLAGASNEQFF. CDR3 nucleotide sequence: TGCGCCAGCAGCCGGCGATTAGCGGGGGCCTCCAATGAGCAGTTCTTC.

This clonotype was detected only a few times. This CDR3 reads CASSLMSHGKETQYF. CDR3 DNA: TGTGCCAGCAGCTTAATGAGTCACGGGAAAGAGACCCAGTACTTC. V and J are TRBV7-2 and TRBJ2-5, with a tentative D call TRBD2 (5 bases). Germline assignment: CDR1 SGHTA and CDR2 FQGNSA. The CDR3 consists of 15 residues. The germline V and J ends were trimmed by 2 bases and 3 bases, with 13 bases remaining between them.

The sample holds many counts of this clonotype. A read error may account for a junction end that differs from germline. The chain links TRBV7-7 to TRBJ2-2; possibly TRBD2 for D (6 bases). This CDR3 comprises 15 residues. Germline V gene lookup returns CDR1 SSHAT and CDR2 FNYEAQ (reference sequence). The CDR3 sequence: CASSLQRANTGELFF. CDR3 nucleotide sequence: TGTGCTAGCAGCTTACAGCGGGCGAACACCGGGGAGCTGTTTTTT.

The chain has TRBV10-2 and TRBJ2-7, with 7 bases aligning to TRBD2. The CDR3 has 16 residues. Germline values: CDR1 WSHSY, CDR2 SAAADI. Losses at the gene ends were 0 bases for V and 0 bases for J; bases not matched to a gene: 5. CDR3 protein: CASSESTGGSSYEQYF. CDR3 nucleotide sequence: TGCGCCAGCAGTGAGTCTACGGGGGGAAGCTCCTACGAGCAGTACTTC.

This clonotype was picked up many times. The chain recombines TRBV18 with TRBJ1-1; 7 bases fit TRBD1. Germline CDR1 reads KGHSH; CDR2 reads LQKENI. V trimming: 1 base; J trimming: 0 bases; junction bases outside the gene matches: 2. The CDR3 has 15 amino acids. The DNA of the CDR3 is TGTGCCAGCTCACCACAAGGGGGCCTGAACACTGAAGCTTTCTTT. Protein: CASSPQGGLNTEAFF.

This clonotype was counted ten times or more. The chain joins TRBV4-1 to TRBJ2-3, with D tentatively TRBD1 (5 bases). Germline V lookup: CDR1 MGHRA, CDR2 YSYEKL. Trimming shortened V by 2 bases and J by 6 bases, and 12 bases separated the two germline ends. The CDR3 loop spans 14 amino acids. In nucleotides, the CDR3 is TGCGCCAGCAGCCAACCAGGGTCGAAGGATACGCAGTATTTT. Translated: CASSQPGSKDTQYF.

At least ten counts were recorded for this clonotype. This chain uses TRBV28 with TRBJ2-1; 7 bases line up with TRBD2. CDR1 is MDHEN and CDR2 is SYDVKM in the germline V gene. There are 16 residues in the CDR3. The V segment lost 8 bases and the J segment 7 bases; nucleotides outside the gene matches: 17. DNA of the CDR3: TGTGCCAGCGGGGGGGGATCTGGTGAACTTGGGAATGAGCAGTTCTTC. This gives the protein CASGGGSGELGNEQFF.